This T cell receptor beta chain emerged from a study of T cell responses to AZD1222 COVID-19 vaccine. Libraries were prepared by immunoSEQ multiplex PCR; TCRdb keeps only in-frame clonotypes and omits some of them. This repertoire shows approximately 79,000 clones, 70% to 90% found once; its top ten account for approximately 11%. This CDR3 has 12 amino acids. Germline CDR1 and CDR2: SGHRS and YFSETQ. Trimming removed 0 bases at V and 7 bases at J, with 5 bases between. This TCR was recovered from an adult in good health. Sample: peripheral blood, taken on day 0 of AZD1222 vaccination. This rearrangement joins TRBV5-1 to TRBJ2-1; TRBD2 is a possible D gene (5 bases). The CDR3 coding sequence is TGCGCCAGCAGCTTGGGACTAAATGAGCAGTTCTTC. Its translation: CASSLGLNEQFF.